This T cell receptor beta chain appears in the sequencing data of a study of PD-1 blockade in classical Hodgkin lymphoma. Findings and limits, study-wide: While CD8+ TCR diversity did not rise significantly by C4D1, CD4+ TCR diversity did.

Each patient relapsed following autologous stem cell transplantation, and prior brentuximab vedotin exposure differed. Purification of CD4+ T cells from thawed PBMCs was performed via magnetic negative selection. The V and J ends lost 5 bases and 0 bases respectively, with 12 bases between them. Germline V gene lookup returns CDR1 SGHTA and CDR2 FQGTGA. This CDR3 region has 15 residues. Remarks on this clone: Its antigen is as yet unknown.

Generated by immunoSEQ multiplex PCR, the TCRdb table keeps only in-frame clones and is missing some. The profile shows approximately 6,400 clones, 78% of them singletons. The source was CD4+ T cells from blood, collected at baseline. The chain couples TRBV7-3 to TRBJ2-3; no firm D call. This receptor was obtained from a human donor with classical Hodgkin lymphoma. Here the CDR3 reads CASSPGQRSTDTQYF. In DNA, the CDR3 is TGTGCCAGCAGCCCCGGGCAGCGTAGCACAGATACGCAGTATTTT.